This TCR beta chain is from a study of cytomegalovirus exposure and HLA in healthy donors. Germline CDR1 reads SGHTA; CDR2 reads FQGNSA. This CDR3 contains 14 residues. V gave up 7 bases and J gave up 6 bases; unmatched junction bases: 4. Sequenced by immunoSEQ multiplex PCR; TCRdb stores in-frame clones only, minus some. Among around 300,000 clones, 88% were seen once, and the ten largest hold around 0.96%. Specimen: PBMCs. V usage is TRBV7-2 and J usage is TRBJ2-2, with 11 bases fitting TRBD1. The sequence was collected from a man aged 30 to 39 in good health and CMV-seronegative. This CDR3 is CASTGQGAPGELFF. The CDR3, as DNA: TGTGCCAGCACCGGACAGGGGGCGCCCGGGGAGCTGTTTTTT.